This TCR beta chain derives from a study of regulatory T cells in long-lasting Graves disease. This clonotype has just a few counts. The CDR3 loop spans 15 amino acids. Per the germline V gene, CDR1 is MDHEN and CDR2 is SYDVKM. V lost 8 bases, J lost 1 base, and 4 bases stayed unmatched. Time point here: newly diagnosed GD, antithyroid drugs for less than 3 months. The TCR library used RNA extracted from PBMCs. iRepertoire HTBI primers and Arm-PCR of CDR3 regions built TCR beta libraries. Each CDR3 protein is one row after TCRdb ran MiXCR on the multiplex PCR reads. This table holds under 450,000 distinct CDR3 sequences, roughly 17% found once. The sample also formed part of further work on T cells in Graves' hyperthyroidism and ophthalmopathy.

The sample consisted of peripheral blood mononuclear cells (PBMCs), taken at new diagnosis, from a patient treated with antithyroid drugs. The source is a woman under 30 with Graves disease. The chain has TRBV28 and TRBJ2-5; TRBD2 matches 13 bases. The CDR3 nucleotides read TGTGCCAGCGGACTAGCGGGGGCTTCCCAAGAGACCCAGTACTTC. This gives the protein CASGLAGASQETQYF.